The 22 T cell receptor beta chains below were found in one sample sequenced in a study of blood T cell repertoires in COVID-19. The assay was immunoSEQ multiplex PCR, and TCRdb's table has in-frame clones only and misses some. The sample shows tens of thousands of clones, 70% to 90% of them seen only once. Source material: peripheral blood. The origin of the receptors is a man between 65 and 79 years old with active COVID-19.

This chain links TRBV6-2 or TRBV6-3 with TRBJ2-5; D gene unclear. Germline V gives CDR1 MNHEY, CDR2 SVGEGT. V lost 6 bases, J lost 5 bases, and 7 bases lay in between. CDR3 length equals 11 residues. In nucleotides, the CDR3 is TGTGCCAGCAGCCGCCAGGAGACCCAGTACTTC. Translation: CASSRQETQYF.

The chain recombines TRBV3-1 (or the pseudogene TRBV3-2) with TRBJ2-7, with 9 bases fitting TRBD1. Germline V gene sequence: CDR1 LGHDT, CDR2 YNNKEL (reference sequence). There are 15 residues in the CDR3. The trim removed 4 bases at V and 6 bases at J, leaving 10 bases unmatched. The CDR3 is CASSPDGRQGGEQYF. CDR3 DNA: TGTGCCAGCAGCCCCGACGGCCGACAGGGGGGCGAGCAGTACTTC.

As to this clone: No DNA is shown, since the ends of the CDR3 on it are uncertain; the CDR3 is the one TCRdb lists. This chain connects TRBV4-3 to TRBJ2-7; TRBD2, the table's D call, was not compared with the DNA. Termini included, the CDR3 measures 16 amino acids. The germline V gene encodes CDR1 LGHNA and CDR2 YSLEER. The CDR3 spells CASSQVAGGAKTAEYF.

The rearrangement joins TRBV7-2 to TRBJ1-1; no clear D gene. This CDR3 spans 13 amino acids. Germline-derived CDR1 and CDR2 are SGHTA and FQGNSA. V gave up 2 bases and J gave up 10 bases, with 14 bases separating them. The CDR3: CASSLTENIGAFF. The CDR3 coding sequence is TGTGCCAGCAGCTTAACAGAGAACATCGGAGCTTTCTTT.

The V gene is TRBV7-9, the J gene TRBJ2-1, with D maybe TRBD1 (6 bases). V was shortened by 4 bases and J by 6 bases, with 13 bases between the two germline ends. Looked up from germline, CDR1 is SEHNR and CDR2 is FQNEAQ (reference sequence). The CDR3 length is 14 residues. The CDR3 DNA reads as TGTGCCAGCAGCTACAGGGATCTCGGCAATGAGCAGTTCTTC. This sequence encodes CASSYRDLGNEQFF. The full variable domain, in which reference TRBV7-9 and TRBJ2-1 provide the parts outside the CDR3, is DTGVSQNPRHKITKRGQNVTFRCDPISEHNRLYWYRQTLGQGPEFLTYFQNEAQLEKSRLLSDRFSAERPKGSFSTLEIQRTEQGDSAMYLCASSYRDLGNEQFFGPGTRLTVL.

This chain uses TRBV23-1 with TRBJ1-4; tentatively, D is TRBD1 (6 bases). TRBV23-1 is identified as an open reading frame with a role that is uncertain. This CDR3 contains 16 residues. V gave up 0 bases and J gave up 7 bases, with 15 bases separating them. CDR3 amino acids: CASSQSGGAPSEKLFF. CDR3 DNA: TGCGCCAGCAGTCAATCGGGGGGGGCCCCTAGTGAAAAACTGTTTTTT.

This clone was counted only a few times. V gene TRBV5-1 combines with J gene TRBJ1-1; possible D gene TRBD1, 5 bases. There are 16 residues in the CDR3. Germline lookup yields CDR1 SGHRS and CDR2 YFSETQ. V lost 0 bases, J lost 7 bases, and 19 bases lay in between. The CDR3, as DNA: TGCGCCAGCAGCTTGGCCGGGCCAGGACAAAGAGATGAAGCTTTCTTT. Amino acid sequence: CASSLAGPGQRDEAFF.

The chain employs TRBV27 and TRBJ1-2; TRBD1 might be the D (5 bases). V lost 3 bases, J lost 6 bases, and 11 bases lay in between. This CDR3 contains 13 residues. Germline V lookup: CDR1 MNHEY, CDR2 SMNVEV (reference sequence). CDR3 sequence: CASSLRGIDGYTF. CDR3 bases: TGTGCCAGCAGTTTGCGGGGGATTGATGGCTACACCTTC.

The gene calls are TRBV5-1 and TRBJ1-1, with D perhaps TRBD1 (5 bases). Germline CDR1 SGHRS, CDR2 YFSETQ. V was trimmed by 0 bases and J by 3 bases, leaving 15 bases between them. The length of the CDR3 is 16 residues. This CDR3 reads CASSLGPDRIYTEAFF. The CDR3 bases are TGCGCCAGCAGCTTGGGCCCCGACAGAATATACACTGAAGCTTTCTTT.

V usage is TRBV18 and J usage is TRBJ1-1; 8 bases are a match to TRBD1. The germline V gene has CDR1 KGHSH and CDR2 LQKENI. The CDR3 is made up of 15 amino acids. The ends lost 5 bases at V and 0 bases at J; junction bases unmatched: 5. CDR3 bases: TGTGCCAGCTCAAGGGACAGGTCCATGAACACTGAAGCTTTCTTT. Protein product: CASSRDRSMNTEAFF.

The chain employs TRBV7-2 and TRBJ1-5, with D unresolved. This CDR3 comprises 14 residues. V gave up 4 bases and J gave up 0 bases, with 7 bases separating them. Germline V gene lookup returns CDR1 SGHTA and CDR2 FQGNSA. Here the CDR3 reads CASSSHYSNQPQHF. The CDR3 DNA is TGTGCCAGCAGCTCTCACTATAGCAATCAGCCCCAGCATTTT. Using reference TRBV7-2 and TRBJ1-5 for the parts outside the CDR3, the full variable domain is GAGVSQSPSNKVTEKGKDVELRCDPISGHTALYWYRQSLGQGLEFLIYFQGNSAPDKSGLPSDRFSAERTGGSVSTLTIQRTQQEDSAVYLCASSSHYSNQPQHFGDGTRLSIL.

The rearrangement uses TRBV5-1 and TRBJ1-4; D is possibly TRBD1 (6 bases). This CDR3 contains 15 residues. Germline CDR1 and CDR2: SGHRS and YFSETQ. V was shortened by 3 bases and J by 4 bases, with 13 bases between the two germline ends. CDR3 bases: TGCGCCAGCAGCTCCCAGGGGAACTATAATGAAAAACTGTTTTTT. Translation gives CASSSQGNYNEKLFF.

The genes are TRBV29-1 and TRBJ2-7, with 8 nucleotides matching TRBD1. Germline lookup yields CDR1 SQVTM and CDR2 ANQGSEA. V shed 2 bases and J 5 bases; nucleotides not matched to a gene: 2. This CDR3 is built from 12 residues. This chain's CDR3 is CSVEQGANEQYF. DNA for the CDR3: TGCAGCGTTGAACAGGGGGCCAACGAGCAGTACTTC.

The chain couples TRBV7-6 to TRBJ2-1; D uncertain. CDR1 and CDR2 from the germline V gene are SGHVS and FNYEAQ. The V gene lost 2 bases and the J gene lost 0 bases, with 8 bases spanning the gap. CDR3 length: 15 amino acids. The CDR3 sequence: CASSLTTSSYNEQFF. The DNA for the CDR3 is TGTGCCAGCAGCTTAACCACGAGCTCCTACAATGAGCAGTTCTTC. The full variable domain, its missing parts supplied by reference TRBV7-6 and TRBJ2-1, is GAGVSQSPRYKVTKRGQDVALRCDPISGHVSLYWYRQALGQGPEFLTYFNYEAQQDKSGLPNDRFSAERPEGSISTLTIQRTEQRDSAMYRCASSLTTSSYNEQFFGPGTRLTVL.

The chain joins TRBV7-9 to TRBJ1-2; 8 bases align to TRBD1. The J segment lost 7 bases and the V segment lost 4 bases, leaving 14 bases of the junction unmatched. Germline loops: CDR1 SEHNR, CDR2 FQNEAQ (reference sequence). The CDR3 is made up of 16 amino acids. The CDR3 spells CASSSSRTGWSLGYTF. The CDR3 DNA sequence: TGTGCCAGCAGCTCCAGCCGGACAGGGTGGTCGCTTGGCTACACCTTC.

As DNA, the CDR3 is TGCGCCAGCAGCCAAGCCCAGGGGGAGGCTAAAGCTTTCTTT. Protein: CASSQAQGEAKAFF. V and J are TRBV4-1 and TRBJ1-1; 7 bases map to TRBD1. The CDR3 is 14 amino acids. V lost 1 base, J lost 9 bases, and 8 bases stayed unmatched. Germline loops: CDR1 MGHRA, CDR2 YSYEKL.

This sequence joins TRBV4-1 and TRBJ2-2; 8 bases are a match to TRBD1. Germline values: CDR1 MGHRA, CDR2 YSYEKL. The V segment lost 4 bases and the J segment 2 bases; nucleotides outside the gene matches: 3. The CDR3 totals 15 residues. The CDR3 nucleotides are TGCGCCAGCAGCCTCGGACAGGGCAACACCGGGGAGCTGTTTTTT. Its protein is CASSLGQGNTGELFF.

The chain is built from TRBV5-6 and TRBJ1-2; D might be TRBD1 (6 bases). CDR1 and CDR2 (germline): SGHDT, YYEEEE. Trimming cost V 2 bases and J 2 bases, with 16 bases left between them. This CDR3 has 16 amino acids. CDR3 DNA sequence: TGTGCCAGCAGCTTAGGACAGACTTTAAGAAACTATGGCTACACCTTC. Encoded protein: CASSLGQTLRNYGYTF.

The chain joins TRBV30 to TRBJ2-7; 8 positions match TRBD1. Germline values: CDR1 GTSNPN, CDR2 SVGIG (reference sequence). V shed 4 bases, J shed 2 bases, and the junction held 4 bases outside the gene matches. The CDR3 spans 13 residues. The chain's CDR3 is CAWIRDRPYEQYF. CDR3 coding DNA: TGTGCCTGGATCCGGGACAGGCCCTACGAGCAGTACTTC.

This clone has just a few counts. The chain employs TRBV2 and TRBJ1-5; 7 positions agree with TRBD1. Losses at the gene ends were 2 bases for V and 1 base for J; bases not matched to a gene: 5. Looked up from germline, CDR1 is SNHLY and CDR2 is FYNNEI. This CDR3 region has 16 residues. CDR3 in amino acids: CASSERQGVSNQPQHF. In DNA, the CDR3 is TGTGCCAGCAGTGAAAGGCAGGGGGTAAGCAATCAGCCCCAGCATTTT. Together with reference TRBV2 and TRBJ1-5, the CDR3 gives the full variable domain: EPEVTQTPSHQVTQMGQEVILRCVPISNHLYFYWYRQILGQKVEFLVSFYNNEISEKSEIFDDQFSVERPDGSNFTLKIRSTKLEDSAMYFCASSERQGVSNQPQHFGDGTRLSIL.

The chain has TRBV2 and TRBJ2-1, with TRBD2 identical over 8 bases. The CDR3 is made up of 15 amino acids. V lost 5 bases, J lost 3 bases, and 6 bases stayed unmatched. Per germline, CDR1 SNHLY and CDR2 FYNNEI. This CDR3 is CASSTGGGLYNEQFF. In nucleotides, the CDR3 is TGTGCCAGCAGTACCGGGGGGGGCCTCTACAATGAGCAGTTCTTC.

The rearrangement joins TRBV6-5 to TRBJ1-2; 7 bases align to TRBD1. Germline assignment: CDR1 MNHEY and CDR2 SVGAGI. Trimming at V came to 2 bases and at J to 4 bases, leaving 7 bases not matched to a gene. CDR3 length: 15 amino acids. CDR3 sequence (DNA): TGTGCCAGCAGTTACCGGGACAGCAGCGTCTATGGCTACACCTTC. As protein: CASSYRDSSVYGYTF.